What follows are 20 T cell receptor beta chains derived from one specimen sequenced in a study of shared clonotypes between healthy human individuals. Method: immunoSEQ multiplex PCR; TCRdb's copy keeps in-frame clones and lacks some. Found here are about 500,000 clones, 75% to 80% of them singletons; the top ten hold about 12%. Material for sequencing was PBMCs. The receptors here all came from a woman aged 40 to 55 in good health. Some clones in this sample may be carry-over from other donors' samples.

The chain's CDR3 is CASTRQGIGIGYTF. The CDR3 DNA reads TGTGCCAGCACCCGACAGGGGATCGGAATCGGCTACACCTTC. The chain is built from TRBV28 and TRBJ1-2; 8 bases align to TRBD1. This CDR3 has 14 amino acids. Germline trimming cut 7 bases from V and 8 bases from J; bases unmatched to any gene: 12. The germline gives CDR1 MDHEN, CDR2 SYDVKM.

This chain links TRBV9 with TRBJ2-3; D perhaps matches TRBD1 (6 bases). This CDR3 is built from 15 residues. V lost 0 bases to trimming and J lost 2 bases, with 10 bases between them. Germline V gene lookup returns CDR1 SGDLS and CDR2 YYNGEE. CDR3 loop: CASSVGGQLTDTQYF. The CDR3 region has the DNA TGTGCCAGCAGCGTAGGGGGGCAACTCACAGATACGCAGTATTTT.

V usage is TRBV15 and J usage is TRBJ2-7, with 9 bases lining up with TRBD1. Trimming at V came to 1 base and at J to 4 bases, leaving 11 bases not matched to a gene. The V gene's germline CDR1 is LNHNV and CDR2 YYDKDF (reference sequence). This CDR3 has 17 amino acids. The CDR3 DNA follows: TGTGCCACCAGCAGAGGAAAGGGTGGGACAGGGAGGTACGAGCAGTACTTC. Amino acids: CATSRGKGGTGRYEQYF.

Details on this clone: Compared with germline, one end of the junction differs, possibly owing to a read error. The genes are TRBV5-1 and TRBJ1-4, with D maybe TRBD1 (6 bases). The CDR3 runs to 14 residues. Per the germline V gene, CDR1 is SGHRS and CDR2 is YFSETQ. The CDR3 DNA is TGCGCCAGCAGCCTGGACAGTTGGGGTGAAAAATTGTTTTTT. This gives the protein CASSLDSWGEKLFF.

This clone was recorded at least ten times. The chain links TRBV5-6 to TRBJ2-5; weak D call: TRBD1 (5 bases). Between the trimmed V and J ends, which lost 4 bases and 2 bases, there was a span of 15 bases. Germline V gives CDR1 SGHDT, CDR2 YYEEEE. The CDR3 consists of 15 residues. The CDR3 sequence: CASSPVGRVQETQYF. CDR3 DNA: TGTGCCAGCAGCCCTGTGGGCAGGGTGCAAGAGACCCAGTACTTC.

This chain joins TRBV6-1 and TRBJ1-5; no clear D gene. V was shortened by 0 bases and J by 6 bases, with 9 bases between the two germline ends. Germline V gene lookup returns CDR1 MNHNS and CDR2 SASEGT. CDR3 length: 14 residues. This chain's CDR3 is CASSEARVGQPQHF. CDR3 DNA: TGTGCCAGCAGTGAAGCAAGGGTGGGTCAGCCCCAGCATTTT.

The chain recombines TRBV28 with TRBJ2-1, with a weak D call TRBD2 (5 bases). The germline V gene has CDR1 MDHEN and CDR2 SYDVKM. V lost 7 bases and J 4 bases, leaving 17 bases between the germline ends. The CDR3 consists of 15 residues. CDR3 sequence reads: CASTPGGAEYNEQFF. CDR3 DNA: TGTGCCAGCACCCCCGGAGGAGCGGAGTACAATGAGCAGTTCTTC. The whole variable domain, remainder taken from reference TRBV28 and TRBJ2-1, is DVKVTQSSRYLVKRTGEKVFLECVQDMDHENMFWYRQDPGLGLRLIYFSYDVKMKEKGDIPEGYSVSREKKERFSLILESASTNQTSMYLCASTPGGAEYNEQFFGPGTRLTVL.

The chain couples TRBV27 to TRBJ2-3, with D possibly TRBD1 on 5 matching bases. This CDR3 region has 14 residues. In germline, CDR1 is MNHEY, CDR2 SMNVEV (reference sequence). Trimming shortened V by 4 bases and J by 7 bases, and 15 bases separated the two germline ends. As DNA, the CDR3 is TGTGCCAGCAGTTCCTCCCCCAGGGCTAATACGCAGTATTTT. Translation: CASSSSPRANTQYF.

V is TRBV7-9 and J is TRBJ2-3, with D uncertain. This CDR3 is built from 13 residues. From germline, CDR1 is SEHNR and CDR2 FQNEAQ (reference sequence). V lost 1 base and J lost 8, with 10 bases in between. CDR3 region: CASSLGSMGTQYF. The DNA for the CDR3 is TGTGCCAGCAGCTTAGGCTCGATGGGTACGCAGTATTTT.

This sequence joins TRBV2 and TRBJ2-1, with 7 bases identical to TRBD2. Germline lookup yields CDR1 SNHLY and CDR2 FYNNEI. The CDR3 length is 15 residues. The ends lost 4 bases at V and 7 bases at J; junction bases unmatched: 10. The CDR3: CASSVLVGAGNEQFF. CDR3 DNA sequence: TGTGCCAGCAGTGTGTTGGTGGGAGCGGGAAATGAGCAGTTCTTC.

This clone was found a few times. This chain joins TRBV10-3 and TRBJ2-2; no clear D gene. CDR1 is ENHRY, CDR2 SYGVKD, per germline. V was clipped by 8 bases and J by 1 base, with 8 bases between them. The CDR3 consists of 13 residues. DNA of the CDR3: TGTGCCATCTTGTCTGGGAACACCGGGGAGCTGTTTTTT. Protein: CAILSGNTGELFF.

Concerning this clone: This sequence is one base from a far larger clone and is likely a read error. The gene calls are TRBV7-3 and TRBJ1-2; D unresolved. Germline loops: CDR1 SGHTA, CDR2 FQGTGA. Trimming pared 5 bases from V and 4 bases from J, leaving 11 bases between. CDR3 length equals 13 residues. CDR3 nucleotide sequence: TGTGCCAGCAGCATATACGGAATCTATGGCTACACCTTC. The encoded protein is CASSIYGIYGYTF.

This clone was seen a few times. This sample includes further DNA sequences coding for the same CDR3. The V call is TRBV5-1, the J call TRBJ2-6, with 10 bases that match TRBD1. The ends lost 7 bases at V and 0 bases at J; junction bases unmatched: 4. CDR1 SGHRS and CDR2 YFSETQ come from the germline V gene. The CDR3 covers 16 residues. The CDR3 DNA sequence: TGCGCCAGCTCCTGGACAGGGGGCTCTGGGGCCAACGTCCTGACTTTC. It yields the protein CASSWTGGSGANVLTF. The whole variable domain, remainder taken from reference TRBV5-1 and TRBJ2-6, is KAGVTQTPRYLIKTRGQQVTLSCSPISGHRSVSWYQQTPGQGLQFLFEYFSETQRNKGNFPGRFSGRQFSNSRSEMNVSTLELGDSALYLCASSWTGGSGANVLTFGAGSRLTVL.

The chain carries TRBV7-8 and TRBJ2-3, with D possibly matching TRBD1 (6 bases). Germline V gene lookup returns CDR1 SGHVS and CDR2 FQNEAQ. This CDR3 comprises 14 residues. The germline V and J ends were trimmed by 2 bases and 4 bases, with 10 bases remaining between them. As DNA, the CDR3 is TGTGCCAGCAGCTTACGACAGGAGGCAGATACGCAGTATTTT. The encoded protein is CASSLRQEADTQYF.

The rearrangement uses TRBV7-2 and TRBJ2-5, with D possibly matching TRBD1 (6 bases). The CDR3 runs 16 residues. The V gene lost 2 bases and the J gene lost 5 bases, with 18 bases spanning the gap. Germline CDR1 is SGHTA and CDR2 is FQGNSA. The CDR3 protein is CASSLQTGARGETQYF. DNA of the CDR3: TGTGCCAGCAGCTTACAAACAGGCGCGAGGGGGGAGACCCAGTACTTC.

The chain employs TRBV4-1 and TRBJ1-3; 7 positions agree with TRBD1. In germline, CDR1 is MGHRA, CDR2 YSYEKL. V lost 0 bases and J lost 8; bases outside the gene matches: 4. The CDR3 contains 14 residues. The CDR3 protein is CASSQEGGTYTIYF. CDR3 in DNA: TGCGCCAGCAGCCAAGAAGGGGGCACATACACCATATATTTT.

V is TRBV7-2 and J is TRBJ1-5; the match to TRBD1 covers 8 bases. CDR1 is SGHTA and CDR2 is FQGNSA in the germline V gene. The CDR3 is 15 amino acids. The V gene end was trimmed by 5 bases and the J gene end by 6 bases; junction bases not matched to a gene: 9. CDR3 nucleotides: TGTGCCAGCAGCGCCGGGACAGGAGGGGGTCAGCCCCAGCATTTT. It translates to CASSAGTGGGQPQHF.

V usage is TRBV2 and J usage is TRBJ1-4, with 8 bases identical to TRBD1. V was clipped by 6 bases and J by 5 bases; unmatched bases: 5. Germline V CDR1 and CDR2: SNHLY, FYNNEI. The CDR3 consists of 14 residues. The CDR3 DNA reads TGTGCCAGCAGCCCCAACAGGGGGAATGAAAAACTGTTTTTT. This sequence encodes CASSPNRGNEKLFF.

This clone is a singleton in its sample. The chain employs TRBV29-1 and TRBJ1-4; 8 nucleotides line up with TRBD1. There are 16 residues in the CDR3. The junction had 11 bases not matched to a gene; V was cut back by 5 bases and J by 3 bases. Germline V CDR1 and CDR2: SQVTM, ANQGSEA. The CDR3 is CSVSRTGIRANEKLFF. The CDR3 DNA is TGCAGCGTTTCCCGGACAGGGATTAGGGCTAATGAAAAACTGTTTTTT.

This chain uses TRBV6-4 with TRBJ1-2; weak D call: TRBD1 (5 bases). CDR1 MRHNA and CDR2 SNTAGT come from the germline V gene. Trimming removed 5 bases from V and 3 bases from J, with 13 bases in between. This CDR3 has 14 residues. This CDR3 reads CASSRDPGDYGYTF. As DNA, the CDR3 is TGTGCCAGCAGTCGGGACCCGGGAGACTATGGCTACACCTTC.